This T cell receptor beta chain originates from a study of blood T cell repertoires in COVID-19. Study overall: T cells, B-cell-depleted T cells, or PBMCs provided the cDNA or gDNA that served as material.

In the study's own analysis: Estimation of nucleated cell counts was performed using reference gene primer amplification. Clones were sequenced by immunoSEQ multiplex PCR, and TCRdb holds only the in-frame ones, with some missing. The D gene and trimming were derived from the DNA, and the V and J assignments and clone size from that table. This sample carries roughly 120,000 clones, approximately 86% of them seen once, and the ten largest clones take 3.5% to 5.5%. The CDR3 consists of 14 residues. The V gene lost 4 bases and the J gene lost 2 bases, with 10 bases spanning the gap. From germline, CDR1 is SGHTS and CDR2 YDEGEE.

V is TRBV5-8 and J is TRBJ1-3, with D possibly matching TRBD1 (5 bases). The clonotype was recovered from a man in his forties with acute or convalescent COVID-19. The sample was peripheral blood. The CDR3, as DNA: TGTGCCAGCAGCACAGGCTTACCTGGAAACACCATATATTTT. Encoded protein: CASSTGLPGNTIYF. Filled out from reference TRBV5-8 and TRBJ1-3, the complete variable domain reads EAGVTQSPTHLIKTRGQQATLRCSPISGHTSVYWYQQALGLGLQFLLWYDEGEERNRGNFPPRFSGRQFPNYSSELNVNALELEDSALYLCASSTGLPGNTIYFGEGSWLTVV.